Reported below is one TCR beta chain. Only in-frame clones appear in the TCRdb table, and some are missing; sequencing was by immunoSEQ multiplex PCR. The repertoire holds approximately 30,000 clones, around 80% seen once, with 5.8% in the top ten. The data were taken from a study of T cell responses to AZD1222 COVID-19 vaccine. CDR3 length: 11 amino acids. Germline assignment: CDR1 MDHEN and CDR2 SYDVKM. Trimming left V 8 bases short and J 5 bases short, with 9 bases between. The TCR originated in an adult in good health. This chain joins TRBV28 and TRBJ1-2; D gene unclear. The input for sequencing was peripheral blood, taken on day 0 of AZD1222 vaccination. CDR3 coding DNA: TGTGCCAGCGGCGATGGGTATGGCTACACCTTC. The encoded protein is CASGDGYGYTF.